These T cell receptor beta chains were read from a single sample in a study of cytomegalovirus exposure and HLA in healthy donors. Measured with immunoSEQ multiplex PCR; TCRdb has only the in-frame clones, and not every one. The table includes fewer than 85,000 clones, under 80% detected once. Sequencing was done on a sample of PBMCs. The receptors come from a man in his late teens or twenties in good health and CMV-seropositive. CDR3s include the opening cysteine and the closing phenylalanine or tryptophan. The order of the fields is clone size, V gene, D gene, J gene, CDR3 protein, CDR3 DNA. The D gene is left open where the match is weak. Some rows mark clone size as missing; the rest say once, few, many or name a class of expanded clone.

clone_size: .; v_call: TRBV4-2; d_call: TRBD2; j_call: TRBJ2-1; cdr3_aa: CASSPSGSINNEQFF; cdr3_nt: TGTGCCAGCAGCCCAAGCGGGAGCATCAACAATGAGCAGTTCTTC
clone_size: .; v_call: TRBV10-2; d_call: .; j_call: TRBJ2-7; cdr3_aa: CASRSAYEQYF; cdr3_nt: TGCGCCAGCCGTTCCGCCTACGAGCAGTACTTC
clone_size: once; v_call: TRBV2; d_call: .; j_call: TRBJ1-4; cdr3_aa: CASSAAGATNEKLFF; cdr3_nt: TGTGCCAGCAGTGCGGCCGGGGCAACTAATGAAAAACTGTTTTTT
clone_size: once; v_call: TRBV28; d_call: .; j_call: TRBJ2-3; cdr3_aa: CASGRETDTQYF; cdr3_nt: TGTGCCAGCGGCAGGGAAACAGATACGCAGTATTTT
clone_size: .; v_call: TRBV5-1; d_call: .; j_call: TRBJ1-3; cdr3_aa: CASSDTNTIYF; cdr3_nt: TGCGCCAGCAGCGACACAAACACCATATATTTT
clone_size: .; v_call: TRBV9; d_call: TRBD1; j_call: TRBJ1-2; cdr3_aa: CASSVRQGFGYTF; cdr3_nt: TGTGCCAGCAGCGTCCGACAGGGGTTTGGCTACACCTTC
clone_size: .; v_call: TRBV5-4; d_call: TRBD1; j_call: TRBJ2-1; cdr3_aa: CASSQDRGKGDQQFF; cdr3_nt: TGTGCCAGCAGCCAGGACAGGGGGAAGGGGGACCAGCAGTTCTTC
clone_size: .; v_call: TRBV28; d_call: .; j_call: TRBJ1-4; cdr3_aa: CASFAGKLFF; cdr3_nt: TGTGCCAGCTTCGCGGGAAAACTGTTTTTT
clone_size: .; v_call: TRBV7-3; d_call: TRBD1; j_call: TRBJ1-2; cdr3_aa: CASSLLGGALGYTF; cdr3_nt: TGTGCCAGCAGCTTATTAGGGGGCGCATTAGGCTACACCTTC
clone_size: few; v_call: TRBV18; d_call: TRBD1; j_call: TRBJ1-1; cdr3_aa: CASSSRQGENTEAFF; cdr3_nt: TGTGCCAGCTCATCTCGACAGGGGGAGAACACTGAAGCTTTCTTT
clone_size: .; v_call: TRBV27; d_call: TRBD2; j_call: TRBJ2-1; cdr3_aa: CASSLSWTSNEQFF; cdr3_nt: TGTGCCAGCAGTTTATCCTGGACTAGCAATGAGCAGTTCTTC
clone_size: once; v_call: TRBV28; d_call: .; j_call: TRBJ2-7; cdr3_aa: CASSIGQPFYEQYF; cdr3_nt: TGTGCCAGCAGCATAGGACAGCCCTTCTACGAGCAGTACTTC
clone_size: .; v_call: TRBV12-2; d_call: .; j_call: TRBJ2-7; cdr3_aa: CASRLRGDRAHEQYF; cdr3_nt: TGTGCAAGTCGCTTACGCGGCGACAGGGCTCACGAGCAGTACTTC
clone_size: .; v_call: TRBV19; d_call: TRBD1; j_call: TRBJ1-1; cdr3_aa: CASSRQGNTEAFF; cdr3_nt: TGTGCCAGTAGCAGACAGGGGAACACTGAAGCTTTCTTT
clone_size: .; v_call: TRBV7-8; d_call: TRBD2; j_call: TRBJ2-7; cdr3_aa: CASSKGTSSHEQYF; cdr3_nt: TGTGCCAGCAGCAAGGGGACTAGTTCACACGAGCAGTACTTC
clone_size: .; v_call: TRBV4-1; d_call: .; j_call: TRBJ2-5; cdr3_aa: CASSWTPGPETQYF; cdr3_nt: TGCGCCAGCAGCTGGACTCCGGGCCCTGAGACCCAGTACTTC
clone_size: .; v_call: TRBV2; d_call: TRBD1; j_call: TRBJ1-1; cdr3_aa: CASSDREFTEAFF; cdr3_nt: TGTGCCAGCAGCGACAGGGAGTTCACTGAAGCTTTCTTT
clone_size: once; v_call: TRBV6-1; d_call: .; j_call: TRBJ2-1; cdr3_aa: CASSEREVWGSEQFF; cdr3_nt: TGTGCCAGCAGTGAAAGGGAGGTGTGGGGAAGTGAGCAGTTCTTC
clone_size: .; v_call: TRBV7-3; d_call: TRBD2; j_call: TRBJ2-2; cdr3_aa: CASSGLGAGELFF; cdr3_nt: TGTGCCAGTAGTGGACTAGGCGCCGGGGAGCTGTTTTTT
clone_size: .; v_call: TRBV29-1; d_call: TRBD1; j_call: TRBJ1-1; cdr3_aa: CSVGPGQDSTEAFF; cdr3_nt: TGCAGCGTTGGGCCGGGACAGGATTCGACTGAAGCTTTCTTT
clone_size: once; v_call: TRBV15; d_call: .; j_call: TRBJ2-5; cdr3_aa: CATSRVWAQETQYF; cdr3_nt: TGTGCCACCAGCAGAGTCTGGGCCCAAGAGACCCAGTACTTC
clone_size: .; v_call: TRBV5-4; d_call: .; j_call: TRBJ2-1; cdr3_aa: CASSTDYNNEQFF; cdr3_nt: TGTGCCAGCAGCACAGACTATAACAATGAGCAGTTCTTC
clone_size: few; v_call: TRBV6-5; d_call: TRBD1; j_call: TRBJ1-2; cdr3_aa: CASGTGEGPNYGYTF; cdr3_nt: TGTGCCAGTGGGACAGGGGAAGGGCCTAACTATGGCTACACCTTC
clone_size: .; v_call: TRBV7-6; d_call: TRBD1; j_call: TRBJ2-1; cdr3_aa: CASSRDSNEQFF; cdr3_nt: TGTGCCAGCAGCCGGGACAGCAATGAGCAGTTCTTC
clone_size: few; v_call: TRBV28; d_call: .; j_call: TRBJ2-7; cdr3_aa: CASRDTGNLHEQYF; cdr3_nt: TGTGCCAGCAGAGATACAGGGAACCTTCACGAGCAGTACTTC
clone_size: .; v_call: TRBV29-1; d_call: .; j_call: TRBJ2-7; cdr3_aa: CSVDLAAGEQYF; cdr3_nt: TGCAGCGTTGATCTGGCTGCGGGGGAGCAGTACTTC
clone_size: .; v_call: TRBV25-1; d_call: .; j_call: TRBJ1-1; cdr3_aa: CASSLQGRNTEAFF; cdr3_nt: TGTGCCAGCAGTTTACAGGGTAGGAACACTGAAGCTTTCTTT
clone_size: .; v_call: TRBV19; d_call: .; j_call: TRBJ1-5; cdr3_aa: CASSLYGINQPQHF; cdr3_nt: TGTGCCAGTAGCCTTTACGGTATCAATCAGCCCCAGCATTTT
clone_size: .; v_call: TRBV7-8; d_call: TRBD2; j_call: TRBJ2-1; cdr3_aa: CASSLERLAGNEQFF; cdr3_nt: TGTGCCAGCAGCTTAGAACGACTAGCGGGAAATGAGCAGTTCTTC
clone_size: .; v_call: TRBV29-1; d_call: .; j_call: TRBJ1-3; cdr3_aa: CSVTGVSYGKYSGNTIYF; cdr3_nt: TGCAGCGTGACAGGAGTCTCATATGGAAAATACTCTGGAAACACCATATATTTT
clone_size: .; v_call: TRBV15; d_call: .; j_call: TRBJ2-7; cdr3_aa: CATSRERGEQYF; cdr3_nt: TGTGCCACCAGCAGAGAACGGGGGGAGCAGTACTTC
clone_size: few; v_call: TRBV5-4; d_call: .; j_call: TRBJ2-1; cdr3_aa: CASSRRDSFFNEQFF; cdr3_nt: TGTGCCAGCAGCCGCCGGGACTCCTTCTTTAATGAGCAGTTCTTC
clone_size: .; v_call: TRBV29-1; d_call: .; j_call: TRBJ2-7; cdr3_aa: CSVVGLITGNEQYF; cdr3_nt: TGCAGCGTTGTGGGGTTGATAACAGGGAACGAGCAGTACTTC
clone_size: .; v_call: TRBV5-1; d_call: TRBD2; j_call: TRBJ2-1; cdr3_aa: CASSRTSGRANEQFF; cdr3_nt: TGCGCCAGCAGCCGGACTAGCGGGAGGGCCAATGAGCAGTTCTTC
clone_size: medium-sized; v_call: TRBV19; d_call: .; j_call: TRBJ2-6; cdr3_aa: CASSRSGANVLTF; cdr3_nt: TGTGCCAGTAGCAGATCTGGGGCCAACGTCCTGACTTTC